This T cell receptor (beta chain) was retrieved from a study of blood T cell repertoires in COVID-19. In the study overall: Whether acute or convalescent, the COVID-19 samples came from the United States, Italy and Spain.

Authors' processing steps: Estimated nucleated cell counts came from reference gene primer amplification. Assay used: immunoSEQ multiplex PCR; TCRdb lists only in-frame clones, some missing. V and J calls plus clone size are reproduced from that table; the DNA served to infer D and trimming. The table has about 62,000 clones, around 90% seen once. Germline CDR1 is LNHNV and CDR2 is YYDKDF (reference sequence). This CDR3 is 15 amino acids long. V gave up 1 base and J gave up 8 bases, with 12 bases separating them. This clonotype originated in a man between 65 and 85 years old with acute or convalescent COVID-19. The sequenced sample consisted of peripheral blood. V gene TRBV15 combines with J gene TRBJ1-6, with a weak D call TRBD1 (5 bases). CDR3 nucleotides: TGTGCCACCAGCAGAGTAAGCTTAGGGGATTCACCCCTCCACTTT. Its protein is CATSRVSLGDSPLHF. The variable domain in full, with the rest retrieved from reference TRBV15 and TRBJ1-6, is DAMVIQNPRYQVTQFGKPVTLSCSQTLNHNVMYWYQQKSSQAPKLLFHYYDKDFNNEADTPDNFQSRRPNTSFCFLDIRSPGLGDTAMYLCATSRVSLGDSPLHFGNGTRLTVT.